The clone carrying this T cell receptor beta chain has more than one count but fewer than ten. TRAV and TRBV primers primed cDNA for both TCRalpha and TCRbeta. TCR amplification ran approximately 22 PCR cycles using constant-region and V-primer adapter primers. Using its own MiXCR run on the reads, TCRdb lists one record per CDR3 protein. The sample includes about 82,000 distinct CDR3 sequences, 15% to 20% seen only once; the top ten take more than 4.5%. These data originate in a study of low-dose radiotherapy and immunotherapy resistance in tumors. CDR3 length equals 15 residues. V shed 4 bases and J shed 2 bases, with 13 bases lying between them. Germline-derived CDR1 and CDR2 are SGHKS and YYEKEE (reference sequence). Time point noted: before trial treatment.

The source of this sequence is a male donor with prostate cancer. Sequencing used PBMCs, obtained before treatment. The chain recombines TRBV5-5 with TRBJ2-1; the D gene is possibly TRBD2 (5 bases). CDR3 DNA: TGTGCCAGCAGCGCGGACTGGTCCGCCTACAATGAGCAGTTCTTC. This translates into CASSADWSAYNEQFF.